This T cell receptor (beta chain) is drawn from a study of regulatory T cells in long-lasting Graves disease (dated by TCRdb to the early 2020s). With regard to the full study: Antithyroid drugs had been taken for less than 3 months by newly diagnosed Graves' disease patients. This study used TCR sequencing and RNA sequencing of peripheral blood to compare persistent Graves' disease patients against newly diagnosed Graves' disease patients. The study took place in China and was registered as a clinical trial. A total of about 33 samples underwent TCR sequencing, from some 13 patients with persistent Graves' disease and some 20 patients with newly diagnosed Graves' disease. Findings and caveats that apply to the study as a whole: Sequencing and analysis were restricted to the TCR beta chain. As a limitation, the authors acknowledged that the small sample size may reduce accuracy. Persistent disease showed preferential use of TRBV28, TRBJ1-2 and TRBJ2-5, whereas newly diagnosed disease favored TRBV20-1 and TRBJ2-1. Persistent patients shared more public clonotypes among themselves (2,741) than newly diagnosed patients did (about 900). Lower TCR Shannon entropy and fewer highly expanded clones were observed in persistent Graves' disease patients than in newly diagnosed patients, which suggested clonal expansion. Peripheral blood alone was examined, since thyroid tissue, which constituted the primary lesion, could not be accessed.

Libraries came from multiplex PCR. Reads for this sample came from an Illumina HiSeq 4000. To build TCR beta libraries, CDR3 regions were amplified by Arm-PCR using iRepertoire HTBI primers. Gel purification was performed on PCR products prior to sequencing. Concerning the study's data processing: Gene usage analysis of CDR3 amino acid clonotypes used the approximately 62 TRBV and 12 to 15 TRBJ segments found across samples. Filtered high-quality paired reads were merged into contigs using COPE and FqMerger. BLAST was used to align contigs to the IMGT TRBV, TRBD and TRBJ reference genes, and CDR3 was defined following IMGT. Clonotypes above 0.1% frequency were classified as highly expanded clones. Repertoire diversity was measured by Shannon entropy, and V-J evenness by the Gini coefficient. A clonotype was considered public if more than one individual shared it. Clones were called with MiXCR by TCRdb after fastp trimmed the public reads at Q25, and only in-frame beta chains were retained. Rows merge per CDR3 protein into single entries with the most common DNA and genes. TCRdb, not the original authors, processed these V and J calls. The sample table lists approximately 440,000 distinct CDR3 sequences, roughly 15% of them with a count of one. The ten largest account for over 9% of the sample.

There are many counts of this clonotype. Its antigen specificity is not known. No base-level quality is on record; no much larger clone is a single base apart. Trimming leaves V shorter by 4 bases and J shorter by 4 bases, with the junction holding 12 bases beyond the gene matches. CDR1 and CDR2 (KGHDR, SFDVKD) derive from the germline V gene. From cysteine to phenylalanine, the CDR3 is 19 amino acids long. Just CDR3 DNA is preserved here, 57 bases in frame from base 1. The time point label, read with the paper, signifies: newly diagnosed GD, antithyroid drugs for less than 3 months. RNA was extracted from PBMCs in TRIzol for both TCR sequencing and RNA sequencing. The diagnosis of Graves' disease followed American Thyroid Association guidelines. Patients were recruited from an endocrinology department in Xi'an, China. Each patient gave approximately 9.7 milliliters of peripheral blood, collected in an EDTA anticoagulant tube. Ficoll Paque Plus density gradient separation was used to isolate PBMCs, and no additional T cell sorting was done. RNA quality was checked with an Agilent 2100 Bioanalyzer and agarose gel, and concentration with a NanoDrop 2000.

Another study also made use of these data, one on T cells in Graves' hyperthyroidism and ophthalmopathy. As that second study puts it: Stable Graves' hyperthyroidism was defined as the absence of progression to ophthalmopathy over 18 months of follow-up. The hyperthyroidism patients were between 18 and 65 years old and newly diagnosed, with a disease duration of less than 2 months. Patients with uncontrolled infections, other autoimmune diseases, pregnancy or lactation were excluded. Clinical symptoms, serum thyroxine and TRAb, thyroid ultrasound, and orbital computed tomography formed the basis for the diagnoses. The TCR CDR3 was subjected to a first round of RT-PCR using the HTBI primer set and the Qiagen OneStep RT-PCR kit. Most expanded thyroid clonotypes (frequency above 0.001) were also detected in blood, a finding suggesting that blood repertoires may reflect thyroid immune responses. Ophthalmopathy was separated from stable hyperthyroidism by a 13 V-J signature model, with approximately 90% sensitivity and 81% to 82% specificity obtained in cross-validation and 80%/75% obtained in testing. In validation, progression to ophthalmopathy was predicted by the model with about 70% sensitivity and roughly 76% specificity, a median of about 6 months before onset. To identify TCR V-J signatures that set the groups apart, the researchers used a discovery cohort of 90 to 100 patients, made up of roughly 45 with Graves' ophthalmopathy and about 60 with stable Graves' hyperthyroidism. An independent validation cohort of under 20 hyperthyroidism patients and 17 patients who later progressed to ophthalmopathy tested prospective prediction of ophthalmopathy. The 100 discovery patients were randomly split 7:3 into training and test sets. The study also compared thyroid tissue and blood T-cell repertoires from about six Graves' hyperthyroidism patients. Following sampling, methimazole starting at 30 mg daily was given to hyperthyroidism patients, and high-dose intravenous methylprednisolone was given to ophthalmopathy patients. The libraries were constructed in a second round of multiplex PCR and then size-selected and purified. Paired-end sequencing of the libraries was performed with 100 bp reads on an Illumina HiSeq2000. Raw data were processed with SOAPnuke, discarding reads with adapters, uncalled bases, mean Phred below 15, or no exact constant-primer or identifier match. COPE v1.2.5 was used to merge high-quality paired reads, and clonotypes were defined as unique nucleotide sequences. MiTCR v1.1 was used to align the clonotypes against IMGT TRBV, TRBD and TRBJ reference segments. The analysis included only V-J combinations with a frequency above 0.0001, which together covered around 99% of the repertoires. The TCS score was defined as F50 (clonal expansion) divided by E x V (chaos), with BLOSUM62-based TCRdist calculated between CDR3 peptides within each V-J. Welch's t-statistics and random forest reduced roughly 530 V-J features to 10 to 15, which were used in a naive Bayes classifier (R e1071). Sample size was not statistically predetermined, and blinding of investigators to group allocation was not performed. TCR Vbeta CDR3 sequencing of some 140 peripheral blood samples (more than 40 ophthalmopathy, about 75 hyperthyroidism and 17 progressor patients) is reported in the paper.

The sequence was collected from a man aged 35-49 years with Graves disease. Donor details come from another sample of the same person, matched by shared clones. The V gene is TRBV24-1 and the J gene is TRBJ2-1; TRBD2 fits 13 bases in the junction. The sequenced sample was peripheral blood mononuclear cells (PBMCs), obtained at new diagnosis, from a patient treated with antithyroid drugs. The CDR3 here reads CATSEFMGTSGMGYNEQFF. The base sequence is TGTGCCACCAGTGAGTTCATGGGGACTAGCGGGATGGGATACAATGAGCAGTTCTTC.